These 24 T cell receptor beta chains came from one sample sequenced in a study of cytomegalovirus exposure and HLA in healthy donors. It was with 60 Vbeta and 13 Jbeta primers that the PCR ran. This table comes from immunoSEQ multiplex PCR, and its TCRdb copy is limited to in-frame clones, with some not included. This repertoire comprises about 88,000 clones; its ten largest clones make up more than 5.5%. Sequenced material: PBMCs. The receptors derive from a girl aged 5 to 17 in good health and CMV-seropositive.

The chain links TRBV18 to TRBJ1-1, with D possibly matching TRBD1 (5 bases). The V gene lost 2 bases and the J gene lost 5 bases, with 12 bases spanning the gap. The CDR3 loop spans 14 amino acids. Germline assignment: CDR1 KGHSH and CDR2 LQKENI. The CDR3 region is CASSPAGGWTEAFF. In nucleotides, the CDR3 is TGTGCCAGCTCACCAGCGGGGGGATGGACTGAAGCTTTCTTT.

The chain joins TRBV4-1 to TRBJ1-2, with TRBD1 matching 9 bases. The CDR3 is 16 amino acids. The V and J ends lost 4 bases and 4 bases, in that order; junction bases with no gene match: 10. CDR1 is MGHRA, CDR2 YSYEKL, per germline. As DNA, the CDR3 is TGCGCCAGCAGCCTGGAGACAGGGGGGTTTAGCTATGGCTACACCTTC. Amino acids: CASSLETGGFSYGYTF.

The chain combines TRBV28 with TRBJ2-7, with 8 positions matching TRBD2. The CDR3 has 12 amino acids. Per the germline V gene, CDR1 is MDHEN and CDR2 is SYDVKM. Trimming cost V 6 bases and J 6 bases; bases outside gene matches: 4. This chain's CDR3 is CASSPGGVEQYV. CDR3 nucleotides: TGTGCCAGCAGCCCCGGGGGGGTCGAGCAGTACGTC.

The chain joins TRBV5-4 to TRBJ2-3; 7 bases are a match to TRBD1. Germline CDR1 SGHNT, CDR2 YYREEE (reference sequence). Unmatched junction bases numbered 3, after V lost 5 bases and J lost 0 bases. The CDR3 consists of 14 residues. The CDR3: CASSSGQSTDTQYF. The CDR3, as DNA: TGTGCCAGCAGTTCGGGACAGAGCACAGATACGCAGTATTTT.

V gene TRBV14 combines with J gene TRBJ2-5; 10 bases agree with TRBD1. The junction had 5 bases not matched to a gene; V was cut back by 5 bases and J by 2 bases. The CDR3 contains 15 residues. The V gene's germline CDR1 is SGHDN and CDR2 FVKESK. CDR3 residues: CASSARTGGQETQYF. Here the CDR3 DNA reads TGTGCCAGCAGCGCACGGACAGGGGGGCAAGAGACCCAGTACTTC.

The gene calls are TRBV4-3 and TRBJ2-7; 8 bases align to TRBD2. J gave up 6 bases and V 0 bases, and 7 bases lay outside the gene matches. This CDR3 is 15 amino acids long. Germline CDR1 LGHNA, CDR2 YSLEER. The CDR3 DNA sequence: TGCGCCAGCAGCCAAGATCCCGGGGGGGCGAGCGAGCAGTACTTC. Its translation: CASSQDPGGASEQYF.

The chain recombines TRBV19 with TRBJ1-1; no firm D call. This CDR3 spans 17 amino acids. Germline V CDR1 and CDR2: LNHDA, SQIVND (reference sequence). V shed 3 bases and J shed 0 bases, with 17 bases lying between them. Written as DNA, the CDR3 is TGTGCCAGTAGTATTGGAGATCTCGGGAGTATGAACACTGAAGCTTTCTTT. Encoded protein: CASSIGDLGSMNTEAFF. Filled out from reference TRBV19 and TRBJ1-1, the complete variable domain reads DGGITQSPKYLFRKEGQNVTLSCEQNLNHDAMYWYRQDPGQGLRLIYYSQIVNDFQKGDIAEGYSVSREKKESFPLTVTSAQKNPTAFYLCASSIGDLGSMNTEAFFGQGTRLTVV.

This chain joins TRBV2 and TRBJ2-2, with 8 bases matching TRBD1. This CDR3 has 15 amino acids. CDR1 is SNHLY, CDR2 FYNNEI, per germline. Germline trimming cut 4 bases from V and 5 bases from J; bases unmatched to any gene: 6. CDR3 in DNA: TGTGCCAGCAGTGCCGGGACAGGTGGGACCGGGGAGCTGTTTTTT. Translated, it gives CASSAGTGGTGELFF.

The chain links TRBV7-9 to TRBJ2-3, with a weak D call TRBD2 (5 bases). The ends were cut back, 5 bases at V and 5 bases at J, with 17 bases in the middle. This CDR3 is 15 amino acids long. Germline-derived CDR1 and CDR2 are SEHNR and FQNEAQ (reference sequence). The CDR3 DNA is TGTGCCAGCAGCCCCCGGAGGACCCGCGGAGATACGCAGTATTTT. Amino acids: CASSPRRTRGDTQYF.

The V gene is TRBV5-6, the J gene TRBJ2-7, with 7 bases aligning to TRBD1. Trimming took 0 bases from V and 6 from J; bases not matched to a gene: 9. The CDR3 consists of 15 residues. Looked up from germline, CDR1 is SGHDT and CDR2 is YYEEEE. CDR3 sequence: CASSLGVTGFSEQYV. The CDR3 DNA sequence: TGTGCCAGCAGCTTGGGGGTGACAGGGTTCTCCGAGCAGTACGTC.

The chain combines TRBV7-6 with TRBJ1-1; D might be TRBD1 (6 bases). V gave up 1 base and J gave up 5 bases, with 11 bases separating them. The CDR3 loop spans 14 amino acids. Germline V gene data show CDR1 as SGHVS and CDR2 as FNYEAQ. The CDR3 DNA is TGTGCCAGCAGCTTAGAGGGGGGGCGGACTGAAGCTTTCTTT. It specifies CASSLEGGRTEAFF. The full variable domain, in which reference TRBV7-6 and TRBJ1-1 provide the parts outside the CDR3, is GAGVSQSPRYKVTKRGQDVALRCDPISGHVSLYWYRQALGQGPEFLTYFNYEAQQDKSGLPNDRFSAERPEGSISTLTIQRTEQRDSAMYRCASSLEGGRTEAFFGQGTRLTVV.

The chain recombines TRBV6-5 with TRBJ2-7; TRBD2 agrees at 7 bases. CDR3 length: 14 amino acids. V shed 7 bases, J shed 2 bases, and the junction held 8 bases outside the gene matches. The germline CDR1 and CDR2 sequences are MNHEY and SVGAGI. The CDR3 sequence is CASTSWGGTYEQYF. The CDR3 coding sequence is TGTGCCAGCACTAGTTGGGGGGGAACCTACGAGCAGTACTTC.

CDR3 region: CASSESFYEQFF. The CDR3 DNA reads as TGCGCCAGCAGTGAGTCGTTCTACGAGCAGTTCTTC. The gene calls are TRBV10-2 and TRBJ2-1, with no clear D. V was clipped by 0 bases and J by 10 bases, with 7 bases between them. CDR3 length equals 12 residues. Germline CDR1 and CDR2: WSHSY and SAAADI.

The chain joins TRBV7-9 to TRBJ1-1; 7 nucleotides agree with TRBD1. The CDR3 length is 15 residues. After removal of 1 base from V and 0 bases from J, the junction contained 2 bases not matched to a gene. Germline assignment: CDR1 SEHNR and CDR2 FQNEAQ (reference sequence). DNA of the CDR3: TGTGCCAGCAGCTTAGTGACAGGGATGAACACTGAAGCTTTCTTT. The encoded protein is CASSLVTGMNTEAFF.

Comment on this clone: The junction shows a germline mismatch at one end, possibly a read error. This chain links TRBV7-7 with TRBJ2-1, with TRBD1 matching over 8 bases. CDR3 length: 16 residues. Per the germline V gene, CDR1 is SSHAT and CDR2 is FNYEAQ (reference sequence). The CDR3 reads CASSPVSRTGINEQFF. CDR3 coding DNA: TGTGCTAGCAGCCCAGTCTCAAGGACAGGGATCAATGAGCAGTTCTTC.

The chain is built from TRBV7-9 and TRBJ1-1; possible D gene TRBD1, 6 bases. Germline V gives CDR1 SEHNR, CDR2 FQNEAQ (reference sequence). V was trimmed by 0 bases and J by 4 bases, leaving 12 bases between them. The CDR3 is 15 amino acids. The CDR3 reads CASSLARGGGTEAFF. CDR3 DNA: TGTGCCAGCAGCTTAGCGCGGGGGGGCGGCACTGAAGCTTTCTTT.

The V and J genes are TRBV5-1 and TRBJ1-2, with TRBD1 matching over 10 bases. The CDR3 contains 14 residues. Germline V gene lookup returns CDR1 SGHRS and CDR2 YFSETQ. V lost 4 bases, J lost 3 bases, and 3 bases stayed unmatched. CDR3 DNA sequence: TGCGCCAGCAGCACCGGGACAGGGGACTATGGCTACACCTTC. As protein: CASSTGTGDYGYTF.

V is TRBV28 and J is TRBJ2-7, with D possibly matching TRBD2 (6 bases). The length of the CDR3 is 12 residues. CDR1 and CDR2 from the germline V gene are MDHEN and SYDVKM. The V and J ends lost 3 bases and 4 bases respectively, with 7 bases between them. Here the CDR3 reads CASSFGRYEQYV. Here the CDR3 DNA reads TGTGCCAGCAGTTTTGGGAGGTACGAGCAGTACGTC.

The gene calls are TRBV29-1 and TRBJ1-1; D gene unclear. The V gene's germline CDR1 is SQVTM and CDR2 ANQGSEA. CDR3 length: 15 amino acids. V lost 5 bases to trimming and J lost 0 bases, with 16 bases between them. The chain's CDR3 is CSVSAPEQLNTEAFF. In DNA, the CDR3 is TGCAGCGTTTCCGCCCCTGAACAGTTGAACACTGAAGCTTTCTTT.

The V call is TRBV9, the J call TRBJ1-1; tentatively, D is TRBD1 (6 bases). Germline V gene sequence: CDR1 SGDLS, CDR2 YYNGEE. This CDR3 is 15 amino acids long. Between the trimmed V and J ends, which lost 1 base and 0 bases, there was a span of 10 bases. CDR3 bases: TGTGCCAGCAGCGTAACAGGGAGCATGAACACTGAAGCTTTCTTT. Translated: CASSVTGSMNTEAFF.

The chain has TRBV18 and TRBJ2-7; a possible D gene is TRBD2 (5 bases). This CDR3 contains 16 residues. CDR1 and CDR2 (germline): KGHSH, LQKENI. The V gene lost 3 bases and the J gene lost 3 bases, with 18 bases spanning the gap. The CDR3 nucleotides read TGTGCCAGCTCACCCCACTGGGAGCAAGGGTTCTACGAGCAGTACTTC. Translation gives CASSPHWEQGFYEQYF. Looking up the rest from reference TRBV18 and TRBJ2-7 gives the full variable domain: NAGVMQNPRHLVRRRGQEARLRCSPMKGHSHVYWYRQLPEEGLKFMVYLQKENIIDESGMPKERFSAEFPKEGPSILRIQQVVRGDSAAYFCASSPHWEQGFYEQYFGPGTRLTVT.

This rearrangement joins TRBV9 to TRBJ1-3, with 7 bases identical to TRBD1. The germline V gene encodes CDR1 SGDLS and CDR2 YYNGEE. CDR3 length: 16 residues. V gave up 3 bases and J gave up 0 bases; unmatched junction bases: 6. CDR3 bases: TGTGCCAGCAGCGCCCCCGGGACAGTCTCTGGAAACACCATATATTTT. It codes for CASSAPGTVSGNTIYF.

The CDR3 DNA sequence: TGTGCCAGCAGCCCAGAGGCAGGGCCCCAAGAGACCCAGTACTTC. Protein product: CASSPEAGPQETQYF. The V and J genes are TRBV11-3 and TRBJ2-5; a possible D gene is TRBD1 (5 bases). The length of the CDR3 is 15 residues. CDR1 is SGHNT and CDR2 is YENEEA in the germline V gene. V lost 5 bases and J lost 1, with 14 bases in between.

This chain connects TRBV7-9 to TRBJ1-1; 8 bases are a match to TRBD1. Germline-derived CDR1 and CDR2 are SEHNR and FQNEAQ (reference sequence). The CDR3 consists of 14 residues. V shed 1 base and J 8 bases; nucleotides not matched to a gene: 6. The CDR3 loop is CASSLEGRGLEAFF. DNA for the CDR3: TGTGCCAGCAGCTTAGAGGGCAGGGGGCTCGAAGCTTTCTTT.